The 23 T cell receptor beta chains given below trace back to one sample, sequenced in a study of OX40 agonist ivuxolimab in advanced cancers. TCRdb keeps only in-frame clones here, not all; method: immunoSEQ multiplex PCR. The table has around 48,000 clones, 77% seen once. Material: CD4+ or CD8+ T cells sorted from blood, obtained in a trial of the OX40 agonist ivuxolimab. All receptors come from an adult with an advanced solid tumor such as melanoma, head and neck, liver or kidney cancer.

The rearrangement joins TRBV6-6 to TRBJ2-3; 14 nucleotides line up with TRBD2. The ends lost 6 bases at V and 6 bases at J; junction bases unmatched: 8. The CDR3 is made up of 16 amino acids. CDR1 is MNHNY and CDR2 is SVGAGI in the germline V gene (reference sequence). The chain's CDR3 is CASRDGTSGSGDTQYF. The CDR3 region has the DNA TGTGCCAGCAGAGACGGGACTAGCGGGAGTGGCGATACGCAGTATTTT.

V is TRBV6-1 and J is TRBJ2-7; no clear D gene. Per germline, CDR1 MNHNS and CDR2 SASEGT. This CDR3 has 14 amino acids. Trimming removed 6 bases at V and 0 bases at J, with 12 bases between. CDR3 in amino acids: CASRPGSVSYEQYF. The DNA for the CDR3 is TGTGCCAGCAGACCCGGGTCCGTCTCCTACGAGCAGTACTTC.

V and J are TRBV7-9 and TRBJ2-3; TRBD2 aligns across 8 bases. The CDR3 runs 15 residues. The germline gives CDR1 SEHNR, CDR2 FQNEAQ (reference sequence). Unmatched junction bases numbered 8, after V lost 6 bases and J lost 3 bases. CDR3 bases: TGTGCCAGCAGAACGGGACTAGTAGCGACAGATACGCAGTATTTT. This gives the protein CASRTGLVATDTQYF.

The J gene is TRBJ1-2, the V gene TRBV6-5, with TRBD1 identical over 7 bases. The CDR3 has 13 residues. V lost 6 bases and J lost 8; bases outside the gene matches: 9. Germline V CDR1 and CDR2: MNHEY, SVGAGI. DNA of the CDR3: TGTGCCAGCAGAAGAGACAGGGTGATGGGCTACACCTTC. Residues: CASRRDRVMGYTF.

This chain joins TRBV7-3 and TRBJ1-1; D may be TRBD1 (5 bases). The CDR3 consists of 13 residues. The V end lost 4 bases, the J end lost 1 base, and 7 bases lay between the germline ends. Germline V gene sequence: CDR1 SGHTA, CDR2 FQGTGA. CDR3 DNA: TGTGCCAGCAGCTCTGACAGGAACACTGAAGCTTTCTTT. Its translation is CASSSDRNTEAFF.

The chain has TRBV19 and TRBJ2-7; 7 bases are a match to TRBD1. Germline trimming cut 7 bases from V and 0 bases from J; bases unmatched to any gene: 9. This CDR3 has 15 residues. From germline, CDR1 is LNHDA and CDR2 SQIVND (reference sequence). Here the CDR3 DNA reads TGTGCCAGTAATGAGGGACAGCCGAACTCCTACGAGCAGTACTTC. Translation gives CASNEGQPNSYEQYF. Supplemented by reference TRBV19 and TRBJ2-7, the full variable domain reads DGGITQSPKYLFRKEGQNVTLSCEQNLNHDAMYWYRQDPGQGLRLIYYSQIVNDFQKGDIAEGYSVSREKKESFPLTVTSAQKNPTAFYLCASNEGQPNSYEQYFGPGTRLTVT.

This chain links TRBV9 with TRBJ2-5; TRBD1 agrees at 7 bases. V was pared by 1 base and J by 2 bases, with 2 bases of the junction left unmatched. There are 14 residues in the CDR3. Germline CDR1 SGDLS, CDR2 YYNGEE. This chain's CDR3 is CASSVLGQQETQYF. In DNA form, the CDR3 reads TGTGCCAGCAGCGTACTGGGACAGCAAGAGACCCAGTACTTC.

The chain carries TRBV5-4 and TRBJ2-3; D is possibly TRBD2 (6 bases). V was trimmed by 7 bases and J by 3 bases, leaving 15 bases between them. The CDR3 consists of 14 residues. The germline V gene has CDR1 SGHNT and CDR2 YYREEE (reference sequence). CDR3 sequence: CASSVDAGTDTQYF. The CDR3 DNA sequence: TGTGCCAGCTCCGTCGACGCGGGAACAGATACGCAGTATTTT.

The chain uses TRBV14 and TRBJ2-2; the D is unclear. The CDR3 is 14 amino acids. Germline V lookup: CDR1 SGHDN, CDR2 FVKESK. V was cut by 4 bases and J by 6 bases, with 12 bases left in between. Here the CDR3 reads CASSPWQGSGELFF. The CDR3 nucleotides read TGTGCCAGCAGCCCCTGGCAAGGGTCCGGGGAGCTGTTTTTT.

This chain joins TRBV5-6 and TRBJ1-4, with 12 bases identical to TRBD1. Germline assignment: CDR1 SGHDT and CDR2 YYEEEE. The CDR3 length is 16 residues. The V and J ends lost 2 bases and 8 bases, in that order; junction bases with no gene match: 7. CDR3 region: CASSFPTGTGGEKLFF. The CDR3 DNA reads as TGTGCCAGCAGCTTTCCCACCGGGACAGGGGGCGAAAAACTGTTTTTT.

The rearrangement links TRBV11-2 to TRBJ1-5; D is ambiguous. The CDR3 totals 15 residues. The V and J ends lost 0 bases and 9 bases respectively, with 15 bases between them. Germline values: CDR1 SGHAT, CDR2 FQNNGV. CDR3 DNA: TGTGCCAGCAGCTTAGAATCAGGCGGATACTCGCCCCAGCATTTT. Its translation is CASSLESGGYSPQHF.

The chain has TRBV5-4 and TRBJ2-5, with TRBD2 identical over 12 bases. CDR1 and CDR2 from the germline V gene are SGHNT and YYREEE (reference sequence). The CDR3 is made up of 15 amino acids. V shed 4 bases and J 5 bases; nucleotides not matched to a gene: 6. DNA for the CDR3: TGTGCCAGCAGCCTACTAGCGGGAGGCGGGGAGACCCAGTACTTC. It encodes CASSLLAGGGETQYF.

CDR3 nucleotides: TGTGCCAGCAGCCAAGACCAGTATAGGGCTTCACCCCTCCACTTT. Encoded protein: CASSQDQYRASPLHF. The chain couples TRBV4-2 to TRBJ1-6; D call uncertain. Germline-derived CDR1 and CDR2 are LGHNA and YNFKEQ. The CDR3 is 15 residues long. V lost 0 bases and J lost 9, with 12 bases in between.

The genes are TRBV5-1 and TRBJ2-1, with a weak D call TRBD1 (6 bases). This CDR3 is built from 16 residues. V was clipped by 2 bases and J by 8 bases, with 20 bases between them. Germline values: CDR1 SGHRS, CDR2 YFSETQ. As DNA, the CDR3 is TGCGCCAGCAGCTTACAGGGAATGGCGCGGGTTGATGAGCAGTTCTTC. This gives the protein CASSLQGMARVDEQFF.

The rearrangement uses TRBV7-9 and TRBJ1-1; D not certain. Deletions cut 1 base from V and 7 bases from J, with 10 bases between. The CDR3 covers 13 residues. The germline V gene has CDR1 SEHNR and CDR2 FQNEAQ (reference sequence). CDR3 DNA: TGTGCCAGCAGCTTAGAGGCATTGGTTGAAGCTTTCTTT. Encoded protein: CASSLEALVEAFF. Together with reference TRBV7-9 and TRBJ1-1, the CDR3 gives the full variable domain: DTGVSQNPRHKITKRGQNVTFRCDPISEHNRLYWYRQTLGQGPEFLTYFQNEAQLEKSRLLSDRFSAERPKGSFSTLEIQRTEQGDSAMYLCASSLEALVEAFFGQGTRLTVV.

This clone was seen more than once but under ten times. The chain is built from TRBV7-3 and TRBJ2-1; D remains ambiguous. Germline values: CDR1 SGHTA, CDR2 FQGTGA. CDR3 length: 13 amino acids. V was trimmed by 4 bases and J by 9 bases, leaving 13 bases between them. The CDR3 DNA follows: TGTGCCAGCAGCTCATCAAAGCTAGGTGAGCAGTTCTTC. Translating gives CASSSSKLGEQFF.

The chain recombines TRBV28 with TRBJ2-7; 9 nucleotides line up with TRBD2. Per the germline V gene, CDR1 is MDHEN and CDR2 is SYDVKM. V was pared by 1 base and J by 5 bases, with 9 bases of the junction left unmatched. There are 16 residues in the CDR3. The CDR3 region is CASSLSGGGGFDEQYF. For the CDR3, the DNA is TGTGCCAGCAGTTTATCTGGCGGGGGGGGTTTCGACGAGCAGTACTTC.

V and J are TRBV28 and TRBJ1-3, with 7 positions matching TRBD1. The germline gives CDR1 MDHEN, CDR2 SYDVKM. Trimming removed 7 bases from V and 0 bases from J; junction bases left unmatched: 3. The CDR3 has 14 amino acids. The CDR3, as DNA: TGTGCCAGCAACCCAGGGGGCTCTGGAAACACCATATATTTT. Its translation is CASNPGGSGNTIYF.

A single count supports this clone. This chain links TRBV7-9 with TRBJ1-1; D is ambiguous. The CDR3 totals 11 residues. Trimming removed 5 bases from V and 8 bases from J, with 9 bases in between. CDR1 SEHNR and CDR2 FQNEAQ come from the germline V gene (reference sequence). CDR3 sequence (DNA): TGTGCCAGCAGCCCCCGGGAAGAAGCTTTCTTT. Amino acids: CASSPREEAFF.

The chain recombines TRBV7-8 with TRBJ2-1; 11 bases are a match to TRBD2. CDR1 is SGHVS and CDR2 is FQNEAQ in the germline V gene. The CDR3 spans 15 residues. V lost 1 base to trimming and J lost 12 bases; unmatched junction nucleotides: 8. DNA of the CDR3: TGTGCCAGCAGCTTAGACACTAGCGGGAGAACCGGGCAGTTCTTC. It yields the protein CASSLDTSGRTGQFF.

This clone was seen a few times. V usage is TRBV6-4 and J usage is TRBJ1-2, with 8 bases matching TRBD1. V dropped 3 bases and J dropped 7; count of bases not matched to a gene: 7. The CDR3 extends over 14 amino acids. Germline V lookup: CDR1 MRHNA, CDR2 SNTAGT. The CDR3 is CASSEQGGIRGYTF. The DNA for the CDR3 is TGTGCCAGCAGTGAACAGGGGGGAATACGTGGCTACACCTTC.

The count of this clone is one. The chain is built from TRBV5-6 and TRBJ2-1; D is uncertain. Germline values: CDR1 SGHDT, CDR2 YYEEEE. The CDR3 runs to 13 residues. V shed 0 bases and J shed 7 bases, with 8 bases lying between them. CDR3 amino acids: CASSLAVANEQFF. The DNA for the CDR3 is TGTGCCAGCAGCTTGGCCGTTGCAAATGAGCAGTTCTTC.

The chain carries TRBV10-3 and TRBJ2-7; TRBD1 is a possible D gene (6 bases). The germline V gene has CDR1 ENHRY and CDR2 SYGVKD. This CDR3 has 14 amino acids. V lost 5 bases and J lost 2, with 13 bases in between. The CDR3 region has the DNA TGTGCCATCAGTCCAACAGGGCCGACCTACGAGCAGTACTTC. Translated: CAISPTGPTYEQYF.